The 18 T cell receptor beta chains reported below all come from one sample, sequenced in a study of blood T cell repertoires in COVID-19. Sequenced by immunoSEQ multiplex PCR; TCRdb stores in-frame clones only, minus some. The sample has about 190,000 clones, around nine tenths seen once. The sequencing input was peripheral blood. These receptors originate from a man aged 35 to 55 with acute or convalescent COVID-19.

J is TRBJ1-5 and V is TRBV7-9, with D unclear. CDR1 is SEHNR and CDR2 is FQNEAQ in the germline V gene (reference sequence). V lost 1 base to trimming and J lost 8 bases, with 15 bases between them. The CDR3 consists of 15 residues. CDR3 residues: CASSLGSGRIEPQHF. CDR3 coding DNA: TGTGCCAGCAGCTTAGGTTCCGGGAGAATCGAGCCCCAGCATTTT.

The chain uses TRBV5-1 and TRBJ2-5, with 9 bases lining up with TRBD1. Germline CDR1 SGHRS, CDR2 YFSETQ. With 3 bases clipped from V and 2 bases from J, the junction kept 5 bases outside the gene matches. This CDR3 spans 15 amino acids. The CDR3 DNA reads TGCGCCAGCAGCTCCGGGACAGGGCATCAAGAGACCCAGTACTTC. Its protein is CASSSGTGHQETQYF.

The CDR3 protein is CASSLAADMYNEQFF. Here the CDR3 DNA reads TGCGCCAGCAGCTTGGCCGCCGACATGTACAATGAGCAGTTCTTC. This chain links TRBV5-1 with TRBJ2-1; D remains ambiguous. CDR1 and CDR2 (germline): SGHRS, YFSETQ. The V end lost 0 bases, the J end lost 4 bases, and 11 bases lay between the germline ends. The CDR3 is 15 amino acids.

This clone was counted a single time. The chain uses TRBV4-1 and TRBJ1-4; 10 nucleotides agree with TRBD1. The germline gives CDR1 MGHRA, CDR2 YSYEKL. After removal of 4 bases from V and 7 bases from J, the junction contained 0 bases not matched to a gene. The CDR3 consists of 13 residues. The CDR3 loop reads CASSRTGGEKLFF. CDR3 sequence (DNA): TGCGCCAGCAGCCGGACAGGGGGTGAAAAACTGTTTTTT.

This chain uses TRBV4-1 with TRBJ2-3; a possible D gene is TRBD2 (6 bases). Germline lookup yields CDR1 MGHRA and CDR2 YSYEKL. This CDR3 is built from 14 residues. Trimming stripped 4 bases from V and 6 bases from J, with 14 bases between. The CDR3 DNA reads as TGCGCCAGCAGCCCCTTGGGGAGGATTGATACGCAGTATTTT. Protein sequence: CASSPLGRIDTQYF.

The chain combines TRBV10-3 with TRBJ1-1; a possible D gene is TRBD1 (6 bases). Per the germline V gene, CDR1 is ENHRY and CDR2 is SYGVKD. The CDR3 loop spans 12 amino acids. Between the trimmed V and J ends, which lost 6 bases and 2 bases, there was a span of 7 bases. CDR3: CAISGTNTEAFF. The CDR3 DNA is TGTGCCATCAGCGGGACAAACACTGAAGCTTTCTTT.

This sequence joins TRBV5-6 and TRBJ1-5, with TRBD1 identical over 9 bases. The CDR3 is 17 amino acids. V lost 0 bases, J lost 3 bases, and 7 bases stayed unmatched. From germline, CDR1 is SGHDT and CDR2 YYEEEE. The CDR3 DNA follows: TGTGCCAGCAGCTTGGCCGTGACAGGGGGTATCAATCAGCCCCAGCATTTT. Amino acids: CASSLAVTGGINQPQHF.

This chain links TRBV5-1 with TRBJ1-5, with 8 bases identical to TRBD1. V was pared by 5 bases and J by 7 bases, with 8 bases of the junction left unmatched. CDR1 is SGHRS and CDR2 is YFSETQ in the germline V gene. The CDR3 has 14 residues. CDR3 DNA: TGCGCCAGCAGTGGACAGGGTGCCAGCCAGCCCCAGCATTTT. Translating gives CASSGQGASQPQHF.

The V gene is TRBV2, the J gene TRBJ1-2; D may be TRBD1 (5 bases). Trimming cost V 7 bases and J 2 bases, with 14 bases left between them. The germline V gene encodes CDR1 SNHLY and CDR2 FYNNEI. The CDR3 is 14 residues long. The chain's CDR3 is CASKRVGGNYGYTF. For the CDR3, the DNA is TGTGCCAGCAAACGGGTCGGGGGGAACTATGGCTACACCTTC. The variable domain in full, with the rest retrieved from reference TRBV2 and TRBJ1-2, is EPEVTQTPSHQVTQMGQEVILRCVPISNHLYFYWYRQILGQKVEFLVSFYNNEISEKSEIFDDQFSVERPDGSNFTLKIRSTKLEDSAMYFCASKRVGGNYGYTFGSGTRLTVV.

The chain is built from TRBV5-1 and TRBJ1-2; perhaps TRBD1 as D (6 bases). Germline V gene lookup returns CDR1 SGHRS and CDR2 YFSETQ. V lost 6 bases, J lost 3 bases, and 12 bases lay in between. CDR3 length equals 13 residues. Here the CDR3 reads CASTPTGYYGYTF. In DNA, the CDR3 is TGCGCCAGCACTCCAACAGGGTACTATGGCTACACCTTC.

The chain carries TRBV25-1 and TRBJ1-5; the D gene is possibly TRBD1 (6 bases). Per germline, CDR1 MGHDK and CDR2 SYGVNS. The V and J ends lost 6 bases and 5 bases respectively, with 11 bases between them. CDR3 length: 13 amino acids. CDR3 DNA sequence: TGTGCCAGCAGACAGGGAAGGGATCAGCCCCAGCATTTT. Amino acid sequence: CASRQGRDQPQHF.

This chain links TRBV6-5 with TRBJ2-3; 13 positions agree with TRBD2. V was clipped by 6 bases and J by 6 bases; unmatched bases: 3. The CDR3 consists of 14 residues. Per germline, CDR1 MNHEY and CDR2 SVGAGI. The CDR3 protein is CASRTGLAGDTQYF. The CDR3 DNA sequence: TGTGCCAGCAGGACGGGACTAGCGGGGGATACGCAGTATTTT.

The CDR3 DNA is TGTGCCAGCAGCGCCTCATTAGCAGATACGCAGTATTTT. Translated, it gives CASSASLADTQYF. The chain uses TRBV9 and TRBJ2-3; D is uncertain. Germline CDR1 is SGDLS and CDR2 is YYNGEE. The CDR3 contains 13 residues. The V and J ends lost 3 bases and 4 bases respectively, with 9 bases between them.

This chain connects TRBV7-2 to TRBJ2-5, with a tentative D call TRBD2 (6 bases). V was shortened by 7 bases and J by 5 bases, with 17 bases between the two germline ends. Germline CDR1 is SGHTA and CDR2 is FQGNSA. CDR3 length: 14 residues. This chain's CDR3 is CASKRGTRGETQYF. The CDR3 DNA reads TGTGCCAGCAAACGCGGGACCCGGGGGGAGACCCAGTACTTC.

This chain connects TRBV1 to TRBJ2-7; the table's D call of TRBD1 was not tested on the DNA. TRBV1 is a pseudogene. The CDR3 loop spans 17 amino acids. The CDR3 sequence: CTSSPQGAGVFPYEQYF. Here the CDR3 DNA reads TGCACCAGCAGCCCCCAGGGGGCGGGGGTGTTTCCCTACGAGCAGTACTTC.

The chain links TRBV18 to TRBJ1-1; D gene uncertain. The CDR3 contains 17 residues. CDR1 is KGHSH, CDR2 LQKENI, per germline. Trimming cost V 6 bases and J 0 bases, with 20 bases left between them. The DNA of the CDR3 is TGTGCCAGCTCTCCAACTATCTCGGGTGGCATGAACACTGAAGCTTTCTTT. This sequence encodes CASSPTISGGMNTEAFF. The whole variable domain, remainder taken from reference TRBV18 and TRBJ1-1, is NAGVMQNPRHLVRRRGQEARLRCSPMKGHSHVYWYRQLPEEGLKFMVYLQKENIIDESGMPKERFSAEFPKEGPSILRIQQVVRGDSAAYFCASSPTISGGMNTEAFFGQGTRLTVV.

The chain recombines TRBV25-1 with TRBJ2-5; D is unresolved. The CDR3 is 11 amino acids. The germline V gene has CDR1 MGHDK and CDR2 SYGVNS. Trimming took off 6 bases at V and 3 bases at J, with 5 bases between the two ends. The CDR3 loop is CASSPEETQYF. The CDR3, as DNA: TGTGCCAGCAGCCCCGAAGAGACCCAGTACTTC.

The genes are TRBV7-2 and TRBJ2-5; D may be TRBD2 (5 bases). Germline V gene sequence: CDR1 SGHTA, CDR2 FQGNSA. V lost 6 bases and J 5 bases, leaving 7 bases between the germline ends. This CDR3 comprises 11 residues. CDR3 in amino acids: CASRSGETQYF. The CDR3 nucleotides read TGTGCCAGCAGGTCGGGGGAGACCCAGTACTTC. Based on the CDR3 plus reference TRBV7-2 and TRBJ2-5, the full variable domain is GAGVSQSPSNKVTEKGKDVELRCDPISGHTALYWYRQSLGQGLEFLIYFQGNSAPDKSGLPSDRFSAERTGGSVSTLTIQRTQQEDSAVYLCASRSGETQYFGPGTRLLVL.